This T cell receptor beta chain comes out of a study of CXCR3-negative and CXCR3-positive naive CD8 T cells. General study results and limits: Relative to memory CD8+ cells, whose diversity was much lower, both naive subsets had comparably high diversity.

Germline V CDR1 and CDR2: SQVTM, ANQGSEA. CDR3 length: 13 amino acids. The authors made the TRB cDNA libraries by 5' RACE using UMI labels. Reprocessing the 5' RACE reads, TCRdb reports a single entry for every CDR3 protein and omits DNA. The sample table includes 45,000 to 75,000 distinct CDR3 sequences. As concerns this clonotype: What it recognizes is unknown.

The chain carries TRBV29-1 and TRBJ1-2. The sequenced sample was naive CXCR3- CD8+ T cells from blood. Subset described: CD45RO-CCR7+CD27+CD95- naive CD8+ T cells lacking CXCR3 (TNR3-). The receptor was isolated from a human donor in good health. Some clones in this sample may be carry-over from other donors' samples. The CDR3 is CSVEGEQTYGYTF.